Presented here are 25 T cell receptor beta chains from one specimen sequenced in a study of blood T cell repertoires in COVID-19. Sequencing was performed with immunoSEQ multiplex PCR; in TCRdb, only in-frame clones are kept and a portion is missing. The sample lists 85,000 to 130,000 clones; 91% were seen once. The sequencing input was peripheral blood. Every receptor here comes from a human donor in a cohort sampled during active COVID-19.

This chain joins TRBV6-5 and TRBJ1-5, with TRBD1 as a possible D gene (6 bases). Trimming removed 7 bases from V and 2 bases from J, with 15 bases in between. CDR1 is MNHEY and CDR2 is SVGAGI in the germline V gene. The CDR3 totals 15 residues. In nucleotides, the CDR3 is TGTGCCAGCAATACAGGGTTGGGGGGCAATCAGCCCCAGCATTTT. It specifies CASNTGLGGNQPQHF.

The chain joins TRBV19 to TRBJ1-1; 10 bases agree with TRBD1. Germline V gene data show CDR1 as LNHDA and CDR2 as SQIVND (reference sequence). This CDR3 has 15 amino acids. After removal of 3 bases from V and 4 bases from J, the junction contained 5 bases not matched to a gene. For the CDR3, the DNA is TGTGCCAGTAGTATTGGGACAGGGGCCCCCACTGAAGCTTTCTTT. Its protein product is CASSIGTGAPTEAFF.

The chain is built from TRBV28 and TRBJ2-3; D might be TRBD2 (6 bases). The CDR3 spans 13 residues. V gave up 4 bases and J gave up 3 bases, with 8 bases separating them. Germline CDR1 is MDHEN and CDR2 is SYDVKM. Here the CDR3 DNA reads TGTGCCAGCAGTTCGGAGGGAACAGATACGCAGTATTTT. This encodes CASSSEGTDTQYF.

The genes are TRBV11-2 and TRBJ2-2; D remains ambiguous. Trimming removed 6 bases at V and 7 bases at J, with 12 bases between. The CDR3 extends over 13 amino acids. The germline CDR1 and CDR2 sequences are SGHAT and FQNNGV. The chain's CDR3 is CASSLTNVGELFF. Here the CDR3 DNA reads TGTGCCAGCAGTTTGACAAACGTCGGGGAGCTGTTTTTT.

The chain links TRBV7-9 to TRBJ2-1, with a possible D match to TRBD2 (6 bases). The CDR3 runs to 18 residues. The germline CDR1 and CDR2 sequences are SEHNR and FQNEAQ (reference sequence). Deletions cut 5 bases from V and 1 base from J, with 21 bases between. CDR3 residues: CASSHPIRLDWSYNEQFF. In nucleotides, the CDR3 is TGTGCCAGCAGCCACCCCATTCGACTAGATTGGTCCTACAATGAGCAGTTCTTC.

The V gene is TRBV19, the J gene TRBJ2-7, with TRBD2 matching 7 bases. After removal of 3 bases from V and 4 bases from J, the junction contained 3 bases not matched to a gene. The CDR3 length is 13 residues. The V gene's germline CDR1 is LNHDA and CDR2 SQIVND (reference sequence). The CDR3 region is CASSIQRGYEQYF. In nucleotides, the CDR3 is TGTGCCAGTAGTATCCAGCGGGGATACGAGCAGTACTTC. Using reference TRBV19 and TRBJ2-7 for the parts outside the CDR3, the full variable domain is DGGITQSPKYLFRKEGQNVTLSCEQNLNHDAMYWYRQDPGQGLRLIYYSQIVNDFQKGDIAEGYSVSREKKESFPLTVTSAQKNPTAFYLCASSIQRGYEQYFGPGTRLTVT.

The rearrangement uses TRBV6-1 and TRBJ2-7; 8 positions agree with TRBD1. From germline, CDR1 is MNHNS and CDR2 SASEGT. The J segment lost 1 base and the V segment lost 1 base, leaving 0 bases of the junction unmatched. CDR3 size: 14 residues. The DNA for the CDR3 is TGTGCCAGCAGTGAAGGGACAGGGTCCTACGAGCAGTACTTC. It encodes CASSEGTGSYEQYF.

The chain carries TRBV28 and TRBJ2-5; 7 bases are shared with TRBD1. The V and J ends lost 5 bases and 2 bases, in that order; junction bases with no gene match: 11. CDR3 length: 16 residues. Germline V gene sequence: CDR1 MDHEN, CDR2 SYDVKM. CDR3 amino acids: CASSQHTGTVQETQYF. The CDR3 DNA is TGTGCCAGCAGTCAACATACCGGGACAGTACAAGAGACCCAGTACTTC.

The chain couples TRBV27 to TRBJ2-7, with TRBD2 matching over 8 bases. With V trimmed by 6 bases and J by 2 bases, 3 bases remained unmatched. The CDR3 consists of 13 residues. CDR1 and CDR2 (germline): MNHEY, SMNVEV (reference sequence). CDR3 coding DNA: TGTGCCAGCAGACTAGCGGAGCCCTACGAGCAGTACTTC. This sequence encodes CASRLAEPYEQYF.

The CDR3 DNA sequence: TGTGCCAGCAGCTCCCTCGGGGGGCCTCAGCCCCAGCATTTT. Translated, it gives CASSSLGGPQPQHF. V usage is TRBV7-9 and J usage is TRBJ1-5, with D tentatively TRBD1 (6 bases). Deletions cut 4 bases from V and 6 bases from J, with 13 bases between. The CDR3 is 14 amino acids. Germline lookup yields CDR1 SEHNR and CDR2 FQNEAQ (reference sequence).

The rearrangement uses TRBV9 and TRBJ2-7; 11 bases map to TRBD2. This CDR3 region has 17 residues. The germline V gene has CDR1 SGDLS and CDR2 YYNGEE. The V gene end was trimmed by 0 bases and the J gene end by 5 bases; junction bases not matched to a gene: 10. The CDR3: CASSVDVAGGPRDEQYF. The DNA for the CDR3 is TGTGCCAGCAGCGTAGATGTAGCGGGAGGGCCGAGGGACGAGCAGTACTTC.

This sequence joins TRBV6-2 or TRBV6-3 and TRBJ1-5; 7 nucleotides agree with TRBD1. The CDR3 runs to 15 residues. The V gene's germline CDR1 is MNHEY and CDR2 SVGEGT. V lost 1 base and J lost 2; bases outside the gene matches: 2. For the CDR3, the DNA is TGTGCCAGCAGTTACTTCGGACAGGGCAATCAGCCCCAGCATTTT. This translates into CASSYFGQGNQPQHF.

V is TRBV29-1 and J is TRBJ2-7, with D possibly being TRBD1 (6 bases). With 5 bases removed from V and 4 bases from J, the gap between germline ends came to 12 bases. The CDR3 loop spans 12 amino acids. Per germline, CDR1 SQVTM and CDR2 ANQGSEA. The CDR3 protein is CSVIGGVYEQYF. Written as DNA, the CDR3 is TGCAGCGTTATAGGGGGTGTGTACGAGCAGTACTTC.

The chain combines TRBV19 with TRBJ2-3; the match to TRBD1 covers 11 bases. CDR3 size: 16 residues. Germline V gene lookup returns CDR1 LNHDA and CDR2 SQIVND (reference sequence). The J segment lost 6 bases and the V segment lost 5 bases, leaving 10 bases of the junction unmatched. DNA of the CDR3: TGTGCCAGTAGTGAACCGGGACAGGGGGGTTTTGATACGCAGTATTTT. Protein product: CASSEPGQGGFDTQYF.

The chain joins TRBV24-1 to TRBJ2-2; D is uncertain. Germline CDR1 KGHDR, CDR2 SFDVKD. The V end lost 4 bases, the J end lost 2 bases, and 7 bases lay between the germline ends. The CDR3 covers 14 residues. CDR3 sequence (DNA): TGTGCCACCAGTGACGCGAGAAACACCGGGGAGCTGTTTTTT. Translating it yields CATSDARNTGELFF.

This clone has just one count. The chain recombines TRBV28 with TRBJ2-1; 13 bases line up with TRBD2. CDR1 is MDHEN and CDR2 is SYDVKM in the germline V gene. V trimming: 5 bases; J trimming: 6 bases; junction bases outside the gene matches: 4. This CDR3 contains 15 residues. As DNA, the CDR3 is TGTGCCAGCAGTATCGGGACTAGCGGGACCAATGAGCAGTTCTTC. Protein: CASSIGTSGTNEQFF.

The chain joins TRBV11-3 to TRBJ2-5, with a weak D call TRBD2 (6 bases). V was trimmed by 5 bases and J by 5 bases, leaving 18 bases between them. Germline assignment: CDR1 SGHNT and CDR2 YENEEA. This CDR3 has 15 amino acids. In nucleotides, the CDR3 is TGTGCCAGCAGCGTTGGGACTTCCCTTGGGGAGACCCAGTACTTC. Residues: CASSVGTSLGETQYF. Supplemented by reference TRBV11-3 and TRBJ2-5, the full variable domain reads EAGVVQSPRYKIIEKKQPVAFWCNPISGHNTLYWYLQNLGQGPELLIRYENEEAVDDSQLPKDRFSAERLKGVDSTLKIQPAELGDSAVYLCASSVGTSLGETQYFGPGTRLLVL.

The J gene is TRBJ2-1, the V gene TRBV9, with 10 bases fitting TRBD2. CDR1 is SGDLS and CDR2 is YYNGEE in the germline V gene. With V trimmed by 4 bases and J by 2 bases, 12 bases remained unmatched. There are 18 residues in the CDR3. CDR3 sequence (DNA): TGTGCCAGCAGCACTCTTGAAGCGGGAGGGTTAACCTACAATGAGCAGTTCTTC. Protein sequence: CASSTLEAGGLTYNEQFF. Using reference TRBV9 and TRBJ2-1 for the parts outside the CDR3, the full variable domain is DSGVTQTPKHLITATGQRVTLRCSPRSGDLSVYWYQQSLDQGLQFLIQYYNGEERAKGNILERFSAQQFPDLHSELNLSSLELGDSALYFCASSTLEAGGLTYNEQFFGPGTRLTVL.

V usage is TRBV6-1 and J usage is TRBJ1-1; TRBD1 might be the D (5 bases). Trimming shortened V by 0 bases and J by 5 bases, and 13 bases separated the two germline ends. The germline gives CDR1 MNHNS, CDR2 SASEGT. The CDR3 length is 15 residues. The CDR3 DNA follows: TGTGCCAGCAGTGAAGCGCTGTACAGGCGGACTGAAGCTTTCTTT. This translates into CASSEALYRRTEAFF.

The chain employs TRBV4-3 and TRBJ2-3; 8 nucleotides align to TRBD2. The V and J ends lost 4 bases and 1 base, in that order; junction bases with no gene match: 4. CDR1 and CDR2 from the germline V gene are LGHNA and YSLEER. This CDR3 is built from 15 residues. CDR3 bases: TGCGCCAGCAGCCTTGGGCGGGGGGGCACAGATACGCAGTATTTT. It translates to CASSLGRGGTDTQYF.

V is TRBV7-3 and J is TRBJ2-1; TRBD2 aligns across 11 bases. Germline V gene sequence: CDR1 SGHTA, CDR2 FQGTGA. CDR3 length: 17 amino acids. Trimming at V came to 6 bases and at J to 6 bases, leaving 13 bases not matched to a gene. In DNA form, the CDR3 reads TGTGCCAGCAGGAAAACTAGCGGGGGCACCGTCGGCAATGAGCAGTTCTTC. It translates to CASRKTSGGTVGNEQFF.

This clone was counted once. The rearrangement uses TRBV2 and TRBJ2-7, with D tentatively TRBD2 (5 bases). In germline, CDR1 is SNHLY, CDR2 FYNNEI. V lost 6 bases and J 8 bases, leaving 14 bases between the germline ends. The CDR3 spans 12 residues. CDR3 in DNA: TGTGCCAGCAGCGGGGAAACTAGTCAGCAGTACTTC. This translates into CASSGETSQQYF.

The V call is TRBV27, the J call TRBJ2-7; D not resolved. This CDR3 is 13 amino acids long. The germline V and J ends were trimmed by 0 bases and 5 bases, with 8 bases remaining between them. Germline lookup yields CDR1 MNHEY and CDR2 SMNVEV (reference sequence). The CDR3 DNA sequence: TGTGCCAGCAGTTTATCTTTTAGTAACGAGCAGTACTTC. Protein: CASSLSFSNEQYF.

The V call is TRBV7-9, the J call TRBJ2-1; 12 positions match TRBD2. J was trimmed by 7 bases and V by 5 bases; bases with no gene match: 12. Per the germline V gene, CDR1 is SEHNR and CDR2 is FQNEAQ (reference sequence). This CDR3 is built from 17 residues. The CDR3 reads CASSQGGLAGGKNEQFF. CDR3 coding DNA: TGTGCCAGCAGCCAGGGAGGTCTAGCGGGGGGGAAAAATGAGCAGTTCTTC.

The chain couples TRBV7-9 to TRBJ2-1; D call uncertain. This CDR3 comprises 12 residues. The V end lost 6 bases, the J end lost 2 bases, and 5 bases lay between the germline ends. Germline CDR1 and CDR2: SEHNR and FQNEAQ (reference sequence). The CDR3 spells CASSIAYNEQFF. For the CDR3, the DNA is TGTGCCAGCAGTATAGCCTACAATGAGCAGTTCTTC.